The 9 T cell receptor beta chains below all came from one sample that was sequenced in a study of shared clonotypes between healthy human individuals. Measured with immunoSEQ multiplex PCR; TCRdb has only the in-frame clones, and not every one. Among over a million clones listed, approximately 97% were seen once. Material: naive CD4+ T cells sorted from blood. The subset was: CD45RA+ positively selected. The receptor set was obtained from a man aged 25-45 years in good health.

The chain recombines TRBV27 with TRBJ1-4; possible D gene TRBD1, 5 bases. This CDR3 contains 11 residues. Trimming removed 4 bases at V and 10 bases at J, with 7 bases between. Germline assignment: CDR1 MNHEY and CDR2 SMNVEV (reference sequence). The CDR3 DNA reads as TGTGCCAGCAGTTCGGGGGTAAAACTGTTTTTT. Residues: CASSSGVKLFF.

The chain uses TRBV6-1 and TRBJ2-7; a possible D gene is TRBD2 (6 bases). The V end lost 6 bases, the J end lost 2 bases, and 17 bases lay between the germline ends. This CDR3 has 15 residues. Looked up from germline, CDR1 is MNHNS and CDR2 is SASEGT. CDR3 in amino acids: CASSDLATRTYEQYF. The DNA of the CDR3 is TGTGCCAGCAGCGATCTAGCGACACGAACCTACGAGCAGTACTTC.

CDR3 region: CASSLRLAGSLSTDTQYF. The CDR3 DNA sequence: TGTGCCAGCAGTTTGCGGCTAGCGGGATCCCTAAGCACAGATACGCAGTATTTT. J is TRBJ2-3 and V is TRBV28; 9 bases fit TRBD2. Germline V lookup: CDR1 MDHEN, CDR2 SYDVKM. V shed 3 bases and J 0 bases; nucleotides not matched to a gene: 10. The CDR3 is made up of 18 amino acids.

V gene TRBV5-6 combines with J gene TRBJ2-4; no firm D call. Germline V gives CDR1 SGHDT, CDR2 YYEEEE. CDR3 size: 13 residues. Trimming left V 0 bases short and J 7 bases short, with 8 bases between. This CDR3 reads CASSLDVGNIQYF. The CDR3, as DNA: TGTGCCAGCAGCTTGGATGTGGGTAACATTCAGTACTTC. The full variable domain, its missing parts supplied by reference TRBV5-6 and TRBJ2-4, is DAGVTQSPTHLIKTRGQQVTLRCSPKSGHDTVSWYQQALGQGPQFIFQYYEEEERQRGNFPDRFSGHQFPNYSSELNVNALLLGDSALYLCASSLDVGNIQYFGAGTRLSVL.

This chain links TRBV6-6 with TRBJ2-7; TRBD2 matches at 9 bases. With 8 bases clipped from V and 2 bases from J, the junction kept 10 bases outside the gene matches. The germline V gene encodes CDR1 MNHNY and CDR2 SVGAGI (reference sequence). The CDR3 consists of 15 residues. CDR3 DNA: TGTGCCAGCTCCTACGGGGGACTAGCCACCTACGAGCAGTACTTC. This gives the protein CASSYGGLATYEQYF.

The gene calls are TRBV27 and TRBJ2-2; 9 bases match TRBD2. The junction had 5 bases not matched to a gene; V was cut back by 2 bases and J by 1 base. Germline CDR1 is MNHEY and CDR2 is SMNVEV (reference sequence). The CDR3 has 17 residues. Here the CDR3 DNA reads TGTGCCAGCAGTTTAGGGCGGGAGGGGCGGAACACCGGGGAGCTGTTTTTT. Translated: CASSLGREGRNTGELFF.

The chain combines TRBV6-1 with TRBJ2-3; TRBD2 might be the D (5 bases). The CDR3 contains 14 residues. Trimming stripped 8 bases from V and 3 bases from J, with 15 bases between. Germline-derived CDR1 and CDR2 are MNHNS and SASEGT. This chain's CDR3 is CASSWTPSTDTQYF. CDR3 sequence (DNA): TGTGCCAGCTCGTGGACTCCGTCGACAGATACGCAGTATTTT.

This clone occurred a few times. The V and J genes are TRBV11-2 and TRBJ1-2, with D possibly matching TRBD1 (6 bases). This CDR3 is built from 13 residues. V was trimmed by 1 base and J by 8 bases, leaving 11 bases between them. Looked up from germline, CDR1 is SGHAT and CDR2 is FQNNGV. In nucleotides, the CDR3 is TGTGCCAGCAGCTTAGCGGGGGCTAAGGGCTACACCTTC. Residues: CASSLAGAKGYTF.

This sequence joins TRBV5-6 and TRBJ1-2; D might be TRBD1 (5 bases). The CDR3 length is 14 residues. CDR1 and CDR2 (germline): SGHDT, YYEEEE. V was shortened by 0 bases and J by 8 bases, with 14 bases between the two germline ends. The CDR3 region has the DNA TGTGCCAGCAGCTTGGGGCAGGGAGTTAGCGGCTACACCTTC. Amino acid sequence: CASSLGQGVSGYTF.